The source of this T cell receptor beta chain is a study of blood T cell repertoires in COVID-19. Study as a whole: T cells, B-cell-depleted T cells, or PBMCs supplied cDNA or gDNA.

CDR1 SGDLS and CDR2 YYNGEE come from the germline V gene. The junction had 12 bases not matched to a gene; V was cut back by 2 bases and J by 5 bases. This CDR3 region has 16 residues. Participants were placed into cohorts based on the clinical history they reported. Cohort 3 donors counted as recovered after two negative PCRs, clearance, or resolved symptoms. In the source study's methods: Amplification of reference gene primers provided the estimated nucleated cell counts. The assay was immunoSEQ multiplex PCR, and TCRdb's table has in-frame clones only and misses some. The V and J calls and clone size are taken from that table; D and trimming were inferred from the DNA. This table has 280,000 or so clones, 70% to 90% appearing once.

The clonotype was recovered from a middle-aged woman who had recovered from COVID-19. The chain links TRBV9 to TRBJ1-2, with 7 positions matching TRBD1. Input material: PBMCs or T cells enriched from blood (not recorded which). The CDR3 protein is CASSVFPSGGEYGYTF. The CDR3 nucleotides read TGTGCCAGCAGCGTCTTCCCCTCAGGGGGAGAATATGGCTACACCTTC.